This is a list of T cell receptor beta chains from one sample in a study of OX40 agonist ivuxolimab in advanced cancers. Profiled with immunoSEQ multiplex PCR; TCRdb holds only in-frame clones, not every one. The sample yields approximately 30,000 clones, 81% seen once. The starting material was CD4+ or CD8+ T cells sorted from blood, obtained in a trial of the OX40 agonist ivuxolimab. These receptors all come from an adult with an advanced solid tumor such as melanoma, head and neck, liver or kidney cancer. Both conserved end residues are part of each CDR3. The D gene is left open where the match is weak. Some rows mark clone size as missing; the rest say once, few, many or name a class of expanded clone.

j_gene | abundance | d_gene | v_gene | CDR3aa | CDR3nt
TRBJ2-5 | NA | NA | TRBV7-2 | CASSSMPGSQETQYF | TGTGCCAGCAGCTCGATGCCCGGCAGCCAAGAGACCCAGTACTTC
TRBJ2-1 | NA | TRBD2 | TRBV19 | CASSTGSGGHNEQFF | TGTGCCAGTAGTACAGGAAGCGGGGGCCACAATGAGCAGTTCTTC
TRBJ2-3 | NA | TRBD2 | TRBV28 | CASSPRRRTERERGTDTQYF | TGTGCCAGCAGTCCACGGCGAAGGACCGAGCGGGAGAGAGGAACAGATACGCAGTATTTT
TRBJ1-2 | NA | TRBD1 | TRBV7-2 | CASSFVGQGYGYTF | TGTGCCAGCAGCTTCGTCGGACAGGGCTATGGCTACACCTTC
TRBJ1-2 | NA | NA | TRBV19 | CASSMGAGRYTF | TGTGCCAGTAGTATGGGGGCGGGCCGCTACACCTTC
TRBJ1-2 | few | NA | TRBV9 | CASSVGGGTGYTF | TGTGCCAGCAGCGTTGGCGGGGGGACAGGCTACACCTTC
TRBJ2-3 | few | TRBD1 | TRBV5-4 | CASSWTGQGDTQYF | TGTGCCAGCAGCTGGACGGGACAGGGGGATACGCAGTATTTT
TRBJ1-5 | few | TRBD1 | TRBV5-5 | CASSQQGIREPQHF | TGTGCCAGCAGCCAACAGGGGATTAGGGAGCCCCAGCATTTT
TRBJ1-1 | NA | NA | TRBV30 | CAFRAGSKVPEAFF | TGTGCCTTCAGGGCGGGCTCCAAGGTTCCTGAAGCTTTCTTT
TRBJ1-3 | NA | NA | TRBV7-2 | CASSLARTVGNTIYF | TGTGCCAGCAGCTTAGCCCGGACGGTTGGAAACACCATATATTTT
TRBJ1-2 | NA | NA | TRBV6-5 | CASSRTGTRGYTF | TGTGCCAGCAGTAGGACGGGGACACGCGGCTACACCTTC
TRBJ1-3 | NA | NA | TRBV10-3 | CAINGDTSGNTIYF | TGTGCCATCAATGGGGACACCTCTGGAAACACCATATATTTT
TRBJ2-1 | medium-sized | NA | TRBV5-1 | CASSLAQRGDEQFF | TGCGCCAGCAGCTTGGCACAAAGGGGGGATGAGCAGTTCTTC
TRBJ2-7 | NA | NA | TRBV7-8 | CASYRGVRSTYEQYF | TGTGCCAGCTACCGAGGGGTTAGGTCGACCTACGAGCAGTACTTC
TRBJ2-3 | NA | NA | TRBV9 | CASSVGSTDTQYF | TGTGCCAGCAGCGTAGGTAGCACAGATACGCAGTATTTT
TRBJ2-1 | NA | TRBD2 | TRBV6-4 | CASSLPRLGGGGNEQFF | TGTGCCAGCAGCCTACCCCGGTTGGGGGGGGGAGGAAATGAGCAGTTCTTC
TRBJ1-4 | NA | NA | TRBV7-9 | CASSLDVGEKLFF | TGTGCCAGCAGCTTAGACGTAGGGGAAAAACTGTTTTTT
TRBJ2-5 | NA | NA | TRBV6-6 | CASRSGSGVQETQYF | TGTGCCAGCAGATCGGGCTCCGGGGTCCAAGAGACCCAGTACTTC
TRBJ1-5 | few | NA | TRBV6-5 | CASSPHMNQPQHF | TGTGCCAGCAGTCCACACATGAATCAGCCCCAGCATTTT
TRBJ1-2 | NA | NA | TRBV5-5 | CASSSGTPYGYTF | TGTGCCAGCAGTTCCGGGACCCCCTATGGCTACACCTTC
TRBJ1-4 | NA | TRBD1 | TRBV25-1 | CASSDYTGVKEKLFF | TGTGCCAGCAGTGACTATACAGGGGTGAAGGAAAAACTGTTTTTT